This T cell receptor (beta chain) was recovered during a study of T-cell memory formation after mild COVID-19. Across the whole study: Clusters of TCRs were largely donor specific.

Study results and caveats: Some clones that responded turned up in pre-infection memory, which suggests that cross-reactive memory joined in. Contracting clones, day 15 to 85, had balanced CD4/CD8, and later expanders favored CD4+.

In this sample, this clonotype turned up a few times. What it binds is not known. The germline V gene encodes CDR1 SGHAT and CDR2 FQDESV (reference sequence). With 7 bases removed from V and 7 bases from J, the gap between germline ends came to 23 bases. The CDR3 length is 16 residues. TCRdb re-analysed the 5' RACE reads in MiXCR, keeping a single row per CDR3 protein. Of around 300,000 distinct CDR3 sequences in the sample, 15% to 20% were seen once. The sequencing sample was made of PBMCs or a T cell subset sorted from them (not recorded which). The clonotype originates from a man aged 18-30 years who had mild COVID-19 (a few samples of this study predate the infection). Cell type and time point are not known. The rearrangement uses TRBV11-1 and TRBJ2-1; D perhaps matches TRBD2 (6 bases). The CDR3 reads CASTSAGRRVWNEQFF. The CDR3 DNA sequence: TGTGCCAGCACCTCGGCGGGACGGAGGGTTTGGAATGAGCAGTTCTTC.